The T cell receptor beta chain under discussion was sequenced for a study of T cell responses to AZD1222 COVID-19 vaccine. TCRdb's copy holds only in-frame clones and misses some; the assay was immunoSEQ multiplex PCR. The sample has about 83,000 clones, more than 70% seen once; the top ten hold 8.5% to 10%. Broader study findings: Baseline antibody screening turned up just five to seven seropositive AZD1222 recipients. Repertoire sampling occurred only after the peak T cell response.

Regarding this clone: Its antigen remains unidentified.

The CDR3 has 15 residues. Trimming at V came to 0 bases and at J to 3 bases, leaving 4 bases not matched to a gene. CDR1 SGHVS and CDR2 FNYEAQ come from the germline V gene. The clonotype was recovered from an adult in good health. The J gene is TRBJ1-2, the V gene TRBV7-6; 7 positions match TRBD1. Sequencing was performed on peripheral blood, taken on day 0 of AZD1222 vaccination. CDR3 amino acids: CASSLADGQDYGYTF. In DNA form, the CDR3 reads TGTGCCAGCAGCTTAGCAGATGGACAGGACTATGGCTACACCTTC.